Listed below are T cell receptor beta chains from one sample, sequenced in a study of neurological immune-mediated disorders. TCRdb independently ran MiXCR on the 5' RACE reads; one entry per CDR3 protein. The sample yields about 59,000 distinct CDR3 sequences, roughly 3.5% seen once. Sequencing input: PBMCs. Every receptor here comes from a woman aged 25 to 39 with multiple sclerosis. CDR3s include the opening cysteine and the closing phenylalanine or tryptophan. The order of the fields is V gene, clone size, J gene, D gene, CDR3 protein, CDR3 DNA. D genes are given only for firm matches. A row's size may be missing; if present it is once, few, many or a size class.

V: TRBV5-6
size: many
J: TRBJ2-4
D: .
CDR3: CASSPVGGGQNIQYF
DNA: TGTGCCAGCAGCCCGGTTGGGGGGGGGCAAAACATTCAGTACTTC

V: TRBV6-6
size: many
J: TRBJ2-5
D: .
CDR3: CASSYSVGRNYQETQYF
DNA: TGTGCCAGCAGTTACTCGGTCGGACGAAACTACCAAGAGACCCAGTACTTC

V: TRBV20-1
size: many
J: TRBJ1-6
D: .
CDR3: CSARRGVEALHF
DNA: TGCAGTGCTAGGAGGGGTGTTGAGGCCCTCCACTTT

V: TRBV6-2/TRBV6-3
size: .
J: TRBJ2-3
D: .
CDR3: CASSPGTDTQYF
DNA: TGTGCCAGCAGCCCCGGGACAGATACGCAGTATTTT

V: TRBV3-1
size: many
J: TRBJ1-4
D: TRBD1
CDR3: CASSPSPGQGSEKLFF
DNA: TGTGCCAGCAGCCCTTCCCCGGGACAGGGGTCTGAAAAACTGTTTTTT

V: TRBV25-1
size: many
J: TRBJ1-5
D: TRBD1
CDR3: CASSGTGGGQPQHF
DNA: TGTGCCAGCAGTGGGACAGGGGGCGGGCAGCCCCAGCATTTT

V: TRBV5-6
size: many
J: TRBJ2-5
D: .
CDR3: CASNRGAETQYF
DNA: TGTGCCAGCAACCGGGGGGCCGAGACCCAGTACTTC

V: TRBV5-1
size: many
J: TRBJ2-7
D: .
CDR3: CASNEGSSYEQYF
DNA: TGCGCCAGCAATGAGGGGAGCTCCTACGAGCAGTACTTC

V: TRBV19
size: many
J: TRBJ1-1
D: TRBD1
CDR3: CASSIGGQAAEAFF
DNA: TGTGCCAGTAGTATAGGTGGACAGGCGGCTGAAGCTTTCTTT

V: TRBV5-1
size: many
J: TRBJ2-2
D: .
CDR3: CASSLQRRGTGELFF
DNA: TGCGCCAGCAGCTTGCAGCGTAGGGGGACCGGGGAGCTGTTTTTT

V: TRBV29-1
size: many
J: TRBJ2-3
D: TRBD1
CDR3: CSVPGQLLTDTQYF
DNA: TGCAGCGTCCCGGGACAGTTACTTACCGATACGCAGTATTTT

V: TRBV7-2
size: many
J: TRBJ2-4
D: TRBD1
CDR3: CASSLGAGQGSAKNIQYF
DNA: TGTGCCAGCAGCTTAGGGGCGGGACAGGGTAGCGCCAAAAACATTCAGTACTTC

V: TRBV7-2
size: .
J: TRBJ2-1
D: .
CDR3: CASSLGGGAPDEQFF
DNA: TGTGCCAGCAGCTTAGGGGGGGGCGCACCCGATGAGCAGTTCTTC

V: TRBV7-6
size: many
J: TRBJ2-7
D: TRBD2
CDR3: CASSLGGSGSNEQYF
DNA: TGTGCCAGCAGCTTAGGAGGTAGCGGGAGCAACGAGCAGTACTTC

V: TRBV10-3
size: many
J: TRBJ1-2
D: .
CDR3: CAISDSSEYGYTF
DNA: TGTGCCATCAGTGACTCCAGCGAGTATGGCTACACCTTC

V: TRBV5-8
size: many
J: TRBJ2-5
D: TRBD2
CDR3: CASSQGLAGGLETQYF
DNA: TGTGCCAGCAGCCAGGGACTAGCGGGGGGGCTGGAGACCCAGTACTTC

V: TRBV20-1
size: many
J: TRBJ2-1
D: TRBD1
CDR3: CSASSPGTGVMVEQFF
DNA: TGCAGTGCAAGCAGCCCCGGGACAGGGGTGATGGTAGAGCAGTTCTTC

V: TRBV7-6
size: many
J: TRBJ2-1
D: TRBD1
CDR3: CASSQGAPYNEQFF
DNA: TGTGCCAGCAGCCAGGGGGCCCCCTACAATGAGCAGTTCTTC

V: TRBV29-1
size: many
J: TRBJ1-1
D: .
CDR3: CSVRTVSEAFF
DNA: TGCAGCGTTCGGACAGTCTCTGAAGCTTTCTTT

V: TRBV20-1
size: many
J: TRBJ2-5
D: .
CDR3: CSASVTGKGSETQYF
DNA: TGCAGTGCTAGCGTTACCGGGAAGGGGTCAGAGACCCAGTACTTC

V: TRBV3-1
size: many
J: TRBJ2-2
D: .
CDR3: CASSPWGGELFF
DNA: TGTGCCAGCAGCCCTTGGGGCGGGGAGCTGTTTTTT

V: TRBV5-1
size: many
J: TRBJ2-5
D: TRBD1
CDR3: CASSLQGAETQYF
DNA: TGCGCCAGCAGCTTACAGGGGGCAGAGACCCAGTACTTC

V: TRBV12-3/TRBV12-4
size: many
J: TRBJ1-1
D: .
CDR3: CASSPGSNTEAFF
DNA: TGTGCCAGCAGTCCCGGGTCGAACACTGAAGCTTTCTTT

V: TRBV12-3/TRBV12-4
size: many
J: TRBJ2-5
D: .
CDR3: CASSLDTKETQYF
DNA: TGTGCCAGCAGTCTGGACACAAAAGAGACCCAGTACTTC

V: TRBV7-9
size: medium-sized
J: TRBJ1-1
D: .
CDR3: CASSLSLGGATFF
DNA: TGTGCCAGCAGCTTGTCTTTAGGAGGGGCGACTTTCTTT

V: TRBV6-1
size: .
J: TRBJ2-1
D: .
CDR3: CASSDRGSSYNEQFF
DNA: TGTGCCAGCAGTGATAGGGGGAGCTCCTACAATGAGCAGTTCTTC

V: TRBV20-1
size: .
J: TRBJ1-6
D: TRBD1
CDR3: CSVTTGTPLNF
DNA: TGCAGTGTCACGACAGGGACACCCCTCAACTTT

V: TRBV10-3
size: many
J: TRBJ1-2
D: .
CDR3: CAITHTTENHGYTF
DNA: TGTGCCATCACCCACACGACAGAAAATCATGGCTACACCTTC

V: TRBV3-1
size: many
J: TRBJ2-5
D: .
CDR3: CASSQGTARPSRQYF
DNA: TGTGCCAGCAGCCAAGGTACAGCGCGGCCCTCACGCCAGTACTTC

V: TRBV20-1
size: few
J: TRBJ1-6
D: TRBD1
CDR3: CSADPVDRDSPLNF
DNA: TGCAGTGCGGATCCGGTGGACAGGGATTCACCCCTCAACTTT

V: TRBV10-3
size: many
J: TRBJ1-5
D: .
CDR3: CAISEFVSGGSNQPQNF
DNA: TGTGCCATCAGTGAGTTCGTATCTGGAGGTAGCAATCAGCCCCAGAATTTT

V: TRBV10-3
size: many
J: TRBJ2-3
D: TRBD1
CDR3: CAISRTGGTDTQYF
DNA: TGTGCCATCAGTCGGACAGGAGGCACAGATACGCAGTATTTT

V: TRBV11-3
size: many
J: TRBJ2-4
D: TRBD1
CDR3: CASSDPGQGGLSVYF
DNA: TGTGCCAGCAGCGACCCGGGACAGGGGGGTCTGAGCGTGTACTTC